Each of the 32 T cell receptor beta chains below was sequenced from the same sample in a study of blood T cell repertoires in COVID-19. The table came from immunoSEQ multiplex PCR; TCRdb's copy has only in-frame clones and leaves some out. This sample carries nearly 300,000 clones, around 92% of them seen once, and the ten largest clones take approximately 2.9%. Sequences were obtained from PBMCs or T cells enriched from blood (not recorded which). These receptors originate from a woman in her forties or fifties who had been exposed to COVID-19.

The gene calls are TRBV2 and TRBJ1-1; 11 nucleotides align to TRBD1. The CDR3 has 15 amino acids. Germline lookup yields CDR1 SNHLY and CDR2 FYNNEI. The V gene end was trimmed by 9 bases and the J gene end by 7 bases; junction bases not matched to a gene: 13. The CDR3 sequence is CARDRGLPNRVEAFF. DNA for the CDR3: TGTGCCAGGGACAGGGGGCTGCCTAACAGGGTTGAAGCTTTCTTT.

The CDR3 loop is CASSQDGYQPQHF. The CDR3 nucleotides are TGCGCCAGCAGCCAAGACGGGTACCAGCCCCAGCATTTT. The chain has TRBV4-1 and TRBJ1-5, with D hard to call. The CDR3 length is 13 residues. Germline lookup yields CDR1 MGHRA and CDR2 YSYEKL. V was pared by 0 bases and J by 7 bases, with 7 bases between.

The rearrangement joins TRBV11-3 to TRBJ2-3, with TRBD2 matching 8 bases. This CDR3 comprises 14 residues. Germline lookup yields CDR1 SGHNT and CDR2 YENEEA. Trimming cost V 8 bases and J 2 bases; bases outside gene matches: 6. CDR3 DNA sequence: TGTGCCAGCTCCCGGGGGGGGTACACAGATACGCAGTATTTT. Its protein product is CASSRGGYTDTQYF.

The chain employs TRBV9 and TRBJ2-3; no firm D call. The CDR3 has 15 residues. Germline CDR1 is SGDLS and CDR2 is YYNGEE. The ends were cut back, 5 bases at V and 0 bases at J, with 13 bases in the middle. CDR3 residues: CASSHERGSTDTQYF. Written as DNA, the CDR3 is TGTGCCAGCAGTCACGAACGAGGTAGCACAGATACGCAGTATTTT.

This chain connects TRBV27 to TRBJ2-1, with 8 bases lining up with TRBD1. Germline-derived CDR1 and CDR2 are MNHEY and SMNVEV (reference sequence). This CDR3 is built from 18 residues. The V gene end was trimmed by 3 bases and the J gene end by 4 bases; junction bases not matched to a gene: 14. CDR3 nucleotide sequence: TGTGCCAGCAGTTTCTCGTTTCGTGGACAGGGACCTTACAATGAGCAGTTCTTC. Translation gives CASSFSFRGQGPYNEQFF.

The chain links TRBV4-2 to TRBJ1-3; D is undetermined. V was cut by 1 base and J by 0 bases, with 10 bases left in between. Germline loops: CDR1 LGHNA, CDR2 YNFKEQ. CDR3 size: 16 residues. The CDR3 sequence: CASSQGISLSGNTIYF. The CDR3 DNA reads as TGTGCCAGCAGCCAAGGTATCAGTCTCTCTGGAAACACCATATATTTT.

The rearrangement uses TRBV7-8 and TRBJ2-1, with 7 bases aligning to TRBD1. Losses at the gene ends were 5 bases for V and 1 base for J; bases not matched to a gene: 17. Germline loops: CDR1 SGHVS, CDR2 FQNEAQ. This CDR3 spans 19 amino acids. The CDR3 loop reads CASSGFERQGLASYNEQFF. The CDR3 nucleotides read TGTGCCAGCAGCGGCTTCGAAAGACAGGGATTAGCGTCCTACAATGAGCAGTTCTTC.

CDR3 nucleotides: TGTGCCAGCTCACCTAACAGGGCAGAGACCCAGTACTTC. Amino acid sequence: CASSPNRAETQYF. The V gene is TRBV18, the J gene TRBJ2-5, with D tentatively TRBD1 (6 bases). This CDR3 has 13 amino acids. The ends were cut back, 3 bases at V and 4 bases at J, with 9 bases in the middle. The germline V gene has CDR1 KGHSH and CDR2 LQKENI.

In its sample, this clone was seen a few times. Written as DNA, the CDR3 is TGTGCCAGCAGAGCCACCTGGACAGTCTACGAGCAGTACTTC. Translated: CASRATWTVYEQYF. J is TRBJ2-7 and V is TRBV6-5, with a possible D match to TRBD1 (6 bases). The CDR3 is 14 amino acids. Germline CDR1 is MNHEY and CDR2 is SVGAGI. V lost 6 bases and J lost 3, with 15 bases in between.

CDR3 nucleotide sequence: TGCGCCAGCAGCTTGGAATTAACAGGGGACTATGGCTACACCTTC. Translated, it gives CASSLELTGDYGYTF. The chain combines TRBV5-1 with TRBJ1-2; 7 bases are a match to TRBD1. The J segment lost 3 bases and the V segment lost 0 bases, leaving 5 bases of the junction unmatched. The CDR3 is made up of 15 amino acids. The germline gives CDR1 SGHRS, CDR2 YFSETQ.

The V and J genes are TRBV9 and TRBJ2-5, with TRBD1 matching 8 bases. Germline CDR1 is SGDLS and CDR2 is YYNGEE. This CDR3 contains 13 residues. V lost 3 bases, J lost 3 bases, and 1 base stayed unmatched. CDR3 loop: CASSGGQEETQYF. In DNA form, the CDR3 reads TGTGCCAGCAGCGGGGGACAGGAAGAGACCCAGTACTTC.

Only one count was recorded for this clone. V is TRBV12-3 or TRBV12-4 and J is TRBJ2-5; D possibly corresponds to TRBD2 (5 bases). Trimming removed 4 bases from V and 5 bases from J, with 11 bases in between. The CDR3 spans 13 residues. CDR3 region: CASSSSLRETQYF. CDR3 nucleotides: TGTGCCAGCAGTTCTAGCCTCAGGGAGACCCAGTACTTC.

The V call is TRBV3-1 (or the pseudogene TRBV3-2), the J call TRBJ1-1; D remains unclear. This CDR3 comprises 17 residues. CDR1 and CDR2 from the germline V gene are LGHDT and YNNKEL (reference sequence). Trimming cost V 1 base and J 0 bases, with 15 bases left between them. Written as DNA, the CDR3 is TGTGCCAGCAGCCAAGGTCGTTCTGACGGAGTGAACACTGAAGCTTTCTTT. Protein: CASSQGRSDGVNTEAFF.

This chain uses TRBV2 with TRBJ2-7; 14 bases line up with TRBD2. Germline V gene sequence: CDR1 SNHLY, CDR2 FYNNEI. The CDR3 length is 16 residues. Losses at the gene ends were 7 bases for V and 1 base for J; bases not matched to a gene: 6. CDR3 sequence: CASIGLAGGTSYEQYF. CDR3 coding DNA: TGTGCCAGCATTGGACTAGCGGGGGGTACATCCTACGAGCAGTACTTC. Variable domain in full (rest from reference TRBV2 and TRBJ2-7): EPEVTQTPSHQVTQMGQEVILRCVPISNHLYFYWYRQILGQKVEFLVSFYNNEISEKSEIFDDQFSVERPDGSNFTLKIRSTKLEDSAMYFCASIGLAGGTSYEQYFGPGTRLTVT.

The chain carries TRBV18 and TRBJ2-7; the D is unclear. The CDR3 runs 14 residues. CDR1 KGHSH and CDR2 LQKENI come from the germline V gene. V gave up 0 bases and J gave up 7 bases, with 13 bases separating them. The CDR3 sequence: CASSPPTAVKEQYF. The CDR3 DNA reads as TGTGCCAGCTCACCACCTACAGCCGTTAAGGAGCAGTACTTC.

The rearrangement links TRBV5-4 to TRBJ2-2; D may be TRBD2 (6 bases). The CDR3 covers 15 residues. V shed 0 bases and J shed 5 bases, with 11 bases lying between them. Germline V gene data show CDR1 as SGHNT and CDR2 as YYREEE (reference sequence). This CDR3 reads CASSLAGRLTGELFF. The DNA for the CDR3 is TGTGCCAGCAGCTTGGCGGGGAGGTTAACCGGGGAGCTGTTTTTT.

The rearrangement links TRBV28 to TRBJ1-1; tentatively, D is TRBD1 (5 bases). The CDR3 is 11 amino acids. CDR1 is MDHEN and CDR2 is SYDVKM in the germline V gene. Trimming cost V 8 bases and J 3 bases, with 7 bases left between them. CDR3 nucleotides: TGTGCCAGCGGGGGGGACACTGAAGCTTTCTTT. Translated, it gives CASGGDTEAFF.

The chain is built from TRBV7-2 and TRBJ1-2, with D tentatively TRBD1 (6 bases). V was pared by 0 bases and J by 8 bases, with 16 bases between. From germline, CDR1 is SGHTA and CDR2 FQGNSA. This CDR3 comprises 15 residues. As DNA, the CDR3 is TGTGCCAGCAGCTTAGCCGGCCTCAGGGGCGACGGCTACACCTTC. Encoded protein: CASSLAGLRGDGYTF.

The V and J genes are TRBV7-2 and TRBJ1-2, with D unresolved. Germline V lookup: CDR1 SGHTA, CDR2 FQGNSA. Between the trimmed V and J ends, which lost 1 base and 3 bases, there was a span of 6 bases. CDR3 length: 13 amino acids. The CDR3 protein is CASSLGQHYGYTF. CDR3 coding DNA: TGTGCCAGCAGCTTAGGACAACACTATGGCTACACCTTC. Together with reference TRBV7-2 and TRBJ1-2, the CDR3 gives the full variable domain: GAGVSQSPSNKVTEKGKDVELRCDPISGHTALYWYRQSLGQGLEFLIYFQGNSAPDKSGLPSDRFSAERTGGSVSTLTIQRTQQEDSAVYLCASSLGQHYGYTFGSGTRLTVV.

The chain combines TRBV7-8 with TRBJ1-2; no firm D call. V was pared by 5 bases and J by 5 bases, with 12 bases between. This CDR3 is 13 amino acids long. The germline V gene has CDR1 SGHVS and CDR2 FQNEAQ. The CDR3, as DNA: TGTGCCAGCAGCCCGGGAGGGAGGTATGGCTACACCTTC. Translated: CASSPGGRYGYTF. Full variable domain (rest looked up from reference TRBV7-8 and TRBJ1-2): GAGVSQSPRYKVAKRGQDVALRCDPISGHVSLFWYQQALGQGPEFLTYFQNEAQLDKSGLPSDRFFAERPEGSVSTLKIQRTQQEDSAVYLCASSPGGRYGYTFGSGTRLTVV.

V usage is TRBV28 and J usage is TRBJ1-4; no clear D gene. Germline loops: CDR1 MDHEN, CDR2 SYDVKM. Trimming shortened V by 7 bases and J by 4 bases, and 16 bases separated the two germline ends. There are 15 residues in the CDR3. The CDR3 coding sequence is TGTGCCAGCAAGGTACAGAGCCAATATAATGAAAAACTGTTTTTT. Amino acids: CASKVQSQYNEKLFF.

V usage is TRBV24-1 and J usage is TRBJ2-2; 12 bases match TRBD2. The CDR3 runs 19 residues. Per germline, CDR1 KGHDR and CDR2 SFDVKD. J gave up 6 bases and V 1 base, and 11 bases lay outside the gene matches. CDR3 sequence reads: CATSDFQTSGGLFPGELFF. For the CDR3, the DNA is TGTGCCACCAGTGATTTTCAGACTAGCGGGGGACTTTTCCCCGGGGAGCTGTTTTTT.

This chain links TRBV5-4 with TRBJ2-2, with 7 bases identical to TRBD1. Germline V gene lookup returns CDR1 SGHNT and CDR2 YYREEE (reference sequence). With V trimmed by 1 base and J by 1 base, 1 base remained unmatched. CDR3 length: 15 amino acids. The CDR3 loop reads CASSLRQGNTGELFF. DNA of the CDR3: TGTGCCAGCAGCTTGAGACAGGGGAACACCGGGGAGCTGTTTTTT. Complete variable domain (other parts from reference TRBV5-4 and TRBJ2-2): ETGVTQSPTHLIKTRGQQVTLRCSSQSGHNTVSWYQQALGQGPQFIFQYYREEENGRGNFPPRFSGLQFPNYSSELNVNALELDDSALYLCASSLRQGNTGELFFGEGSRLTVL.

The chain carries TRBV6-5 and TRBJ2-5, with 11 bases aligning to TRBD2. The length of the CDR3 is 15 residues. Trimming at V came to 6 bases and at J to 5 bases, leaving 8 bases not matched to a gene. Germline-derived CDR1 and CDR2 are MNHEY and SVGAGI. The CDR3 spells CASRLAGASRETQYF. In nucleotides, the CDR3 is TGTGCCAGCAGACTAGCGGGGGCTTCACGGGAGACCCAGTACTTC.

The V and J genes are TRBV5-4 and TRBJ1-2; D might be TRBD1 (5 bases). The CDR3 covers 13 residues. CDR1 is SGHNT, CDR2 YYREEE, per germline (reference sequence). Trimming removed 1 base at V and 3 bases at J, with 7 bases between. Here the CDR3 reads CASSLQGDYGYTF. The CDR3 DNA follows: TGTGCCAGCAGCTTGCAAGGGGACTATGGCTACACCTTC.

J is TRBJ2-5 and V is TRBV5-4, with 12 bases aligning to TRBD1. The germline CDR1 and CDR2 sequences are SGHNT and YYREEE (reference sequence). The CDR3 extends over 15 amino acids. Trimming removed 4 bases from V and 4 bases from J; junction bases left unmatched: 5. The CDR3 DNA sequence: TGTGCCAGCAGCAACCGGGACAGGGGGCGAGAGACCCAGTACTTC. This translates into CASSNRDRGRETQYF.

The chain couples TRBV5-6 to TRBJ2-2; 9 bases align to TRBD1. This CDR3 comprises 14 residues. Germline V CDR1 and CDR2: SGHDT, YYEEEE. V lost 2 bases to trimming and J lost 7 bases; unmatched junction nucleotides: 3. The CDR3 protein is CASSLGQGIGELFF. In nucleotides, the CDR3 is TGTGCCAGCAGCTTAGGACAGGGGATCGGGGAGCTGTTTTTT.

The V gene is TRBV5-1, the J gene TRBJ1-6, with 7 bases aligning to TRBD1. The CDR3 runs to 18 residues. V gave up 0 bases and J gave up 0 bases; unmatched junction bases: 6. CDR1 and CDR2 from the germline V gene are SGHRS and YFSETQ. The chain's CDR3 is CASSLVTGTSSYNSPLHF. The CDR3 coding sequence is TGCGCCAGCAGCTTGGTGACAGGGACGAGCTCCTATAATTCACCCCTCCACTTT.

The chain combines TRBV7-8 with TRBJ2-5; 10 nucleotides align to TRBD1. This CDR3 region has 16 residues. CDR1 SGHVS and CDR2 FQNEAQ come from the germline V gene. V lost 3 bases, J lost 2 bases, and 6 bases stayed unmatched. CDR3 DNA sequence: TGTGCCAGCAGCTTGGGGGGACAGGGGCTTCAAGAGACCCAGTACTTC. Its protein is CASSLGGQGLQETQYF. The full variable domain, in which reference TRBV7-8 and TRBJ2-5 provide the parts outside the CDR3, is GAGVSQSPRYKVAKRGQDVALRCDPISGHVSLFWYQQALGQGPEFLTYFQNEAQLDKSGLPSDRFFAERPEGSVSTLKIQRTQQEDSAVYLCASSLGGQGLQETQYFGPGTRLLVL.

The chain joins TRBV5-5 to TRBJ2-7; TRBD1 might be the D (6 bases). The CDR3 contains 13 residues. Germline CDR1 is SGHKS and CDR2 is YYEKEE (reference sequence). Between the trimmed V and J ends, which lost 4 bases and 4 bases, there was a span of 12 bases. The CDR3 spells CASSASTGYEQYF. CDR3 sequence (DNA): TGTGCCAGCAGCGCCTCAACAGGGTACGAGCAGTACTTC.

The V and J genes are TRBV6-5 and TRBJ1-4, with D maybe TRBD1 (5 bases). Trimming left V 4 bases short and J 11 bases short, with 8 bases between. There are 11 residues in the CDR3. Germline V CDR1 and CDR2: MNHEY, SVGAGI. CDR3 bases: TGTGCCAGCAGTTCTTGGGGCAAACTGTTTTTT. Translation gives CASSSWGKLFF.

The rearrangement joins TRBV2 to TRBJ2-1; the D is unclear. The germline gives CDR1 SNHLY, CDR2 FYNNEI. The CDR3 has 12 amino acids. Trimming left V 7 bases short and J 5 bases short, with 9 bases between. CDR3 amino acids: CASNQENNEQFF. The CDR3, as DNA: TGTGCCAGCAATCAGGAAAACAATGAGCAGTTCTTC.